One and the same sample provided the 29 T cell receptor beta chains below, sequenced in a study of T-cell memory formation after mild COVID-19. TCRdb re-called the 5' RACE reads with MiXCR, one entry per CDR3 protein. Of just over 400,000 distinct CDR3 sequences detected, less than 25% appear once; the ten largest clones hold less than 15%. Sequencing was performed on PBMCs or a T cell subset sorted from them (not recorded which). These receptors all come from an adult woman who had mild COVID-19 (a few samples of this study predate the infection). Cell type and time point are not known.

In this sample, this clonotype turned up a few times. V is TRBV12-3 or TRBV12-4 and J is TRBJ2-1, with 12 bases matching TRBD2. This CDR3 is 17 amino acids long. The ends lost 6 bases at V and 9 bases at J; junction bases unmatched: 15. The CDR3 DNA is TGTGCCAGCAGCCCCGAGGCTCCTAGCGGGGGGGCGGGTGAGCAGTTCTTC. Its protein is CASSPEAPSGGAGEQFF.

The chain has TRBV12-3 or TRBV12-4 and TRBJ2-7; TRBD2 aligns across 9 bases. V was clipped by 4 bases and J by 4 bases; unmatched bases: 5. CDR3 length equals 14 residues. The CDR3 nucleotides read TGTGCCAGCAGTTCGTTGCTAGCGGGGTACGAGCAGTACTTC. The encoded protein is CASSSLLAGYEQYF.

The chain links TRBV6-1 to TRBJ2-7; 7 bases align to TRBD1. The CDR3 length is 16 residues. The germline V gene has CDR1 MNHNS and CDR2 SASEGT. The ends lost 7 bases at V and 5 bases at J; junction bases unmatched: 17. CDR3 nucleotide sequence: TGTGCCAGCAAGCTATCAGTAGGCAGGGGGTTCCACGAGCAGTACTTC. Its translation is CASKLSVGRGFHEQYF.

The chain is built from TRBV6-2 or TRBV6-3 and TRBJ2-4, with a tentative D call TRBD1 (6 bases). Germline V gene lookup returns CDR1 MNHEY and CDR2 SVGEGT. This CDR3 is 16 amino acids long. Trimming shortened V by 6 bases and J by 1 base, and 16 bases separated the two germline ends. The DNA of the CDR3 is TGTGCCAGCAGCTCCAACAGGGTCCTGGCCAAAAACATTCAGTACTTC. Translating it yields CASSSNRVLAKNIQYF.

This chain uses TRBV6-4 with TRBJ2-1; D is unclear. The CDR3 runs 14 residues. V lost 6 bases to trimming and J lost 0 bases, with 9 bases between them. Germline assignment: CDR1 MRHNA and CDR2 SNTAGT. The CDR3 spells CASSPGLSYNEQFF. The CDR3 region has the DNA TGTGCCAGCAGCCCGGGTCTCTCCTACAATGAGCAGTTCTTC.

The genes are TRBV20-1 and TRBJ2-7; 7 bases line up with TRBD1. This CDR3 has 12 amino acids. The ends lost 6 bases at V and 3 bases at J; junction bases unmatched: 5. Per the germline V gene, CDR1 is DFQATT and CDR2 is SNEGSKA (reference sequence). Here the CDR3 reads CSANRGYYEQYF. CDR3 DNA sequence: TGCAGTGCAAACAGGGGCTACTACGAGCAGTACTTC.

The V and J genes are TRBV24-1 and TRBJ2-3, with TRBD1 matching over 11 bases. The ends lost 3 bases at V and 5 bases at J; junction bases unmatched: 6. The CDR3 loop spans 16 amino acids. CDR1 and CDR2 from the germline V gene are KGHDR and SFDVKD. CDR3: CATSDPDRGHEDTQYF. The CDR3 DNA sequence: TGTGCCACCAGTGATCCGGACAGGGGGCATGAAGATACGCAGTATTTT.

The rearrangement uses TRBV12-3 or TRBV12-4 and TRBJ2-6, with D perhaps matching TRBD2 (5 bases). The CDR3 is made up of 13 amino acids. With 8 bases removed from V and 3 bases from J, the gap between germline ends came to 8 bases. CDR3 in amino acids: CASGSFGANVLTF. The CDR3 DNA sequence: TGTGCCAGCGGGAGTTTTGGGGCCAACGTCCTGACTTTC.

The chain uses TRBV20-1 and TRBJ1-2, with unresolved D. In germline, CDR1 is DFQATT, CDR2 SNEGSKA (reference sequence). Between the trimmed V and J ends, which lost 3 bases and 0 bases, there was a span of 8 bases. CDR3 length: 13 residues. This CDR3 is CSASPGANYGYTF. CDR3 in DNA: TGCAGTGCTAGCCCTGGGGCTAACTATGGCTACACCTTC.

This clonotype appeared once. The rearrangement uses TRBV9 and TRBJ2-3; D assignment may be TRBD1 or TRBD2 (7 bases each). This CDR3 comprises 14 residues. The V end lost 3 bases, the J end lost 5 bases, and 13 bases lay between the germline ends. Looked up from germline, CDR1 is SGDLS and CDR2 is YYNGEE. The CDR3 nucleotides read TGTGCCAGCAGCGAGACAGGGAGGGAAGATACGCAGTATTTT. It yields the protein CASSETGREDTQYF.

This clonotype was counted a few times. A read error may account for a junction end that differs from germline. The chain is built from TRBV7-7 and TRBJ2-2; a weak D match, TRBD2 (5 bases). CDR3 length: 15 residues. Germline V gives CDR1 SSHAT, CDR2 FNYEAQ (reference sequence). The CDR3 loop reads CASSLQNGGTGELFF. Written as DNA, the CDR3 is TGTGCTAGCAGCTTACAAAACGGAGGCACCGGGGAGCTGTTTTTT.

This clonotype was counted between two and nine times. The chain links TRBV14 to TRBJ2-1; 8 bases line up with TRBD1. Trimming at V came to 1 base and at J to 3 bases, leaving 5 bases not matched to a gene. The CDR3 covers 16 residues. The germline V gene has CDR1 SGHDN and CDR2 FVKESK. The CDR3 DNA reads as TGTGCCAGCAGCCAAGGACAGGGGTTGGGCTACAATGAGCAGTTCTTC. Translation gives CASSQGQGLGYNEQFF.

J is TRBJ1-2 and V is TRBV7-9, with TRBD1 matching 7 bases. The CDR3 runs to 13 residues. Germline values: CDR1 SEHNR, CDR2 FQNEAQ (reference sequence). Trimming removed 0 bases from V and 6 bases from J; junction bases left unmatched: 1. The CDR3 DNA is TGTGCCAGCAGCTTAGCAGGGGGCAATGGCTACACCTTC. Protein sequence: CASSLAGGNGYTF.

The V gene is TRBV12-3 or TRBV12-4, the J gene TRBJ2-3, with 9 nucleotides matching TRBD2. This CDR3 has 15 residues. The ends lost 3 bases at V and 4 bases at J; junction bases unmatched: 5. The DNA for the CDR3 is TGTGCCAGCAGTTTGCGGGAGGGCCGGGCAGATACGCAGTATTTT. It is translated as CASSLREGRADTQYF.

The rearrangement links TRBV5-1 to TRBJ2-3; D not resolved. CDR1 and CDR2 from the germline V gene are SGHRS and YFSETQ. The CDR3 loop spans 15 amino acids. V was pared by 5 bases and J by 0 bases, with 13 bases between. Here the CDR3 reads CASRSAVTSTDTQYF. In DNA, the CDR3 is TGCGCCAGCAGATCCGCAGTAACTAGCACAGATACGCAGTATTTT.

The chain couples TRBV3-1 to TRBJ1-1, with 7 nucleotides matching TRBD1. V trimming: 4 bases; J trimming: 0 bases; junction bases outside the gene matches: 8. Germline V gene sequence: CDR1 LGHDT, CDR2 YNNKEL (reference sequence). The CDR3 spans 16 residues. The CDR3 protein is CASSLRQGGLNTEAFF. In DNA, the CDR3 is TGTGCCAGCAGCCTTAGACAGGGTGGGCTGAACACTGAAGCTTTCTTT.

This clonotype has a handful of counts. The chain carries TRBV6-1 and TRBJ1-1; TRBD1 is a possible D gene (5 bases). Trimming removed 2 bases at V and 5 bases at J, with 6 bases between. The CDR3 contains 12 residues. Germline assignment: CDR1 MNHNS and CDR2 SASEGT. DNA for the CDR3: TGTGCCAGCAGTGAACAGGGAACTGAAGCTTTCTTT. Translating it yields CASSEQGTEAFF.

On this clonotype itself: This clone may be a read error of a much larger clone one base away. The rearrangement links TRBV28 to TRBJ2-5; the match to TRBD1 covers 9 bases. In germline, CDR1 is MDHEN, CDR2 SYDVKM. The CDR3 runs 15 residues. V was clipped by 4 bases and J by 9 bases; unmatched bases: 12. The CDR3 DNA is TGTGCCAGCAGTTACCCGGGACAGGGTTTGAGGGCCCAGTACTTC. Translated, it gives CASSYPGQGLRAQYF.

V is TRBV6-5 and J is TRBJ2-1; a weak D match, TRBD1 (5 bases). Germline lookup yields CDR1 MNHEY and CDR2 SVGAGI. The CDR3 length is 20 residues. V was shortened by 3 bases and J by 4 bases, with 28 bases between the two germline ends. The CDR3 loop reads CASSYVRYQRSGRLYNEQFF. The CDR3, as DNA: TGTGCCAGCAGTTATGTAAGGTACCAGAGGTCAGGGCGACTTTACAATGAGCAGTTCTTC.

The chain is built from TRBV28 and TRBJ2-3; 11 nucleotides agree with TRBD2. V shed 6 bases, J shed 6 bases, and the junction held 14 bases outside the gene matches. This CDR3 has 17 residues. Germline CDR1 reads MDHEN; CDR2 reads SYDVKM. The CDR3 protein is CASSPLLAGGPLDTQYF. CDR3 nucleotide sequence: TGTGCCAGCAGCCCCCTCCTAGCGGGGGGTCCCCTGGATACGCAGTATTTT.

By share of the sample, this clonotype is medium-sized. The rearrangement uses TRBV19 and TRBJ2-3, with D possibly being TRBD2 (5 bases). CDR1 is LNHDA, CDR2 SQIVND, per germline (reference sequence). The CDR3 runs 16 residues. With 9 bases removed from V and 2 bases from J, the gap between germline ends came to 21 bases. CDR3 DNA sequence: TGTGCCAGCAGTTCGTTGAGGGAGTACCCCACAGATACGCAGTATTTT. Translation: CASSSLREYPTDTQYF.

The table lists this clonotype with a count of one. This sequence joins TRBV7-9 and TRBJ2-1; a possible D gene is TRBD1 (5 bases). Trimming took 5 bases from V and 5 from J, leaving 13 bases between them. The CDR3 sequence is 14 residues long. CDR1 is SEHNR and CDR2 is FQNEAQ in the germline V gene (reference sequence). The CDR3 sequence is CASSPPQVDNEQFF. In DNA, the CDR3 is TGTGCCAGCAGCCCTCCACAGGTTGACAATGAGCAGTTCTTC.

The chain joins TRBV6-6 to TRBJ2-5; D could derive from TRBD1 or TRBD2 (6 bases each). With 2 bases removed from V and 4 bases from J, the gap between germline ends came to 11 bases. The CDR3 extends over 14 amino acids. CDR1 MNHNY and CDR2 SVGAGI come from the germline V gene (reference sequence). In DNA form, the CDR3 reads TGTGCCAGCAGTTACGGGGGGCTTGGAGAGACCCAGTACTTC. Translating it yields CASSYGGLGETQYF.

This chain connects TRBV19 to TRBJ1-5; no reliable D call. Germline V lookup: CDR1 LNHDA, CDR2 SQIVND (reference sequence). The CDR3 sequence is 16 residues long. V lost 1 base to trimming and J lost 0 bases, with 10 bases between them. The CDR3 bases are TGTGCCAGTAGTATAGCCTACAGAGGTAGCAATCAGCCCCAGCATTTT. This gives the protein CASSIAYRGSNQPQHF.

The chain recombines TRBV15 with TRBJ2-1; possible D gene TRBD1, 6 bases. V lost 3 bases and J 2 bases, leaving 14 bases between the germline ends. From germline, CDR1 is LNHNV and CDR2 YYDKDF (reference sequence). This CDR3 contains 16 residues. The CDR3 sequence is CATSSYRDPPYNEQFF. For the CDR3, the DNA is TGTGCCACCAGCAGCTACAGGGATCCCCCCTACAATGAGCAGTTCTTC.

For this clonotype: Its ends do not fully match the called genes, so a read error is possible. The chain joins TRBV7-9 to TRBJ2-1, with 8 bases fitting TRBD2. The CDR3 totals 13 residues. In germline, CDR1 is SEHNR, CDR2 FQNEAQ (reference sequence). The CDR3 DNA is TGTGCCAGCAGCCCCGATTTTGCTAGCGGGCGGTTATTC. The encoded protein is CASSPDFASGRLF.

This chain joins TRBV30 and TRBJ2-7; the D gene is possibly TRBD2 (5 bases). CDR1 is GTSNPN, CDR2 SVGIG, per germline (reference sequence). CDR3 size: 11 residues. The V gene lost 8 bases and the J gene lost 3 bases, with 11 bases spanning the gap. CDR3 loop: CAQRTYYEQYF. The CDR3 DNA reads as TGTGCCCAGCGGACCTACTACGAGCAGTACTTC.

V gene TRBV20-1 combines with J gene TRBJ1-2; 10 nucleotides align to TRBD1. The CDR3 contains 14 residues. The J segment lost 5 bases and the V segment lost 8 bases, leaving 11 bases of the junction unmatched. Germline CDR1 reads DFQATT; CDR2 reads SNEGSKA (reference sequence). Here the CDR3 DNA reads TGCAGTCCAATACGACAGGGGGCGCGTTATGGCTACACCTTC. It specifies CSPIRQGARYGYTF.

In DNA form, the CDR3 reads TGTGCCAGCAGTTTGGGGGGACTAGCGGGAGTTAGTGAGCAGTTCTTC. Translating gives CASSLGGLAGVSEQFF. The J gene is TRBJ2-1, the V gene TRBV12-3 or TRBV12-4, with 14 bases that match TRBD2. This CDR3 contains 16 residues. J gave up 9 bases and V 3 bases, and 7 bases lay outside the gene matches.